This T cell receptor beta chain emerged from a study of blood T cell repertoires in COVID-19. TCRdb keeps only in-frame clones here, not all; method: immunoSEQ multiplex PCR. The sample includes about 180,000 clones, 87% of them seen just once. The source is a woman aged 45 to 65 with acute or convalescent COVID-19. The sample was peripheral blood.

CDR3 sequence reads: CASSTPLKNTEAFF. The CDR3 bases are TGTGCCAGCAGTACTCCACTTAAGAACACTGAAGCTTTCTTT. The chain recombines TRBV28 with TRBJ1-1; D is unresolved. The germline V gene encodes CDR1 MDHEN and CDR2 SYDVKM. CDR3 length: 14 amino acids. Trimming cost V 5 bases and J 1 base, with 11 bases left between them.